Shown below are 15 T cell receptor beta chains from a single sample sequenced in a study of blood T cell repertoires in COVID-19. Generated by immunoSEQ multiplex PCR, the TCRdb table keeps only in-frame clones and is missing some. The sample lists over 85,000 clones, 70% to 90% seen once, with around 20% in the top ten. The specimen was peripheral blood. The receptors come from a human donor in a cohort sampled during active COVID-19.

The V gene is TRBV4-1, the J gene TRBJ2-2; 13 nucleotides agree with TRBD2. Germline V gene data show CDR1 as MGHRA and CDR2 as YSYEKL. This CDR3 comprises 17 residues. The V segment lost 6 bases and the J segment 8 bases; nucleotides outside the gene matches: 12. The CDR3 sequence: CASSPRTSGRGRGELFF. The CDR3 nucleotides read TGCGCCAGCAGTCCCCGTACTAGCGGGAGGGGTAGAGGGGAGCTGTTTTTT.

The V and J genes are TRBV5-8 and TRBJ2-5; no clear D. CDR1 SGHTS and CDR2 YDEGEE come from the germline V gene. This CDR3 spans 17 amino acids. Trimming removed 0 bases from V and 2 bases from J, with 17 bases in between. The CDR3 nucleotides read TGTGCCAGCAGCTTGGGGGTAGGCGACATGAGACAAGAGACCCAGTACTTC. It specifies CASSLGVGDMRQETQYF.

In this sample, this clone turned up once. V usage is TRBV14 and J usage is TRBJ1-2; possibly TRBD1 for D (6 bases). This CDR3 comprises 17 residues. From germline, CDR1 is SGHDN and CDR2 FVKESK. The ends were cut back, 0 bases at V and 0 bases at J, with 14 bases in the middle. Here the CDR3 DNA reads TGTGCCAGCAGCCAAGATTGGGGGCCGACAACTAACTATGGCTACACCTTC. Encoded protein: CASSQDWGPTTNYGYTF.

The chain carries TRBV7-2 and TRBJ1-3, with TRBD1 matching 10 bases. Germline V gives CDR1 SGHTA, CDR2 FQGNSA. V dropped 5 bases and J dropped 2; count of bases not matched to a gene: 9. The CDR3 contains 17 residues. The CDR3 DNA reads as TGTGCCAGCAGCCCTCACGCCGGGACAGGGGCTGGAAACACCATATATTTT. It codes for CASSPHAGTGAGNTIYF.

V and J are TRBV27 and TRBJ2-7; 13 bases fit TRBD2. This CDR3 comprises 15 residues. Looked up from germline, CDR1 is MNHEY and CDR2 is SMNVEV (reference sequence). Germline trimming cut 2 bases from V and 4 bases from J; bases unmatched to any gene: 2. The CDR3 reads CASSLGTSGIYEQYF. In DNA form, the CDR3 reads TGTGCCAGCAGTTTAGGGACTAGCGGGATTTACGAGCAGTACTTC.

The chain recombines TRBV5-1 with TRBJ2-5, with TRBD1 identical over 7 bases. The CDR3 covers 15 residues. From germline, CDR1 is SGHRS and CDR2 YFSETQ. V shed 3 bases and J 0 bases; nucleotides not matched to a gene: 5. CDR3 coding DNA: TGCGCCAGCAGCTCCTTTGGGACAGACCAAGAGACCCAGTACTTC. The encoded protein is CASSSFGTDQETQYF.

This clone showed up just once. The chain joins TRBV6-5 to TRBJ1-2; TRBD1 might be the D (5 bases). V lost 2 bases to trimming and J lost 4 bases, with 17 bases between them. Germline CDR1 and CDR2: MNHEY and SVGAGI. The CDR3 has 16 amino acids. In DNA form, the CDR3 reads TGTGCCAGCAGTTACCTTCCGGGGGGAAGTGGCTATGGCTACACCTTC. Its protein product is CASSYLPGGSGYGYTF.

The rearrangement uses TRBV6-6 and TRBJ2-1; 12 bases align to TRBD1. The CDR3 runs to 16 residues. The germline CDR1 and CDR2 sequences are MNHNY and SVGAGI (reference sequence). V shed 0 bases and J 6 bases; nucleotides not matched to a gene: 3. The CDR3 protein is CASSYSRGQGANEQFF. DNA of the CDR3: TGTGCCAGCAGTTACTCGAGGGGACAGGGGGCCAATGAGCAGTTCTTC.

The chain links TRBV6-5 to TRBJ1-1; a weak D match, TRBD1 (5 bases). The germline CDR1 and CDR2 sequences are MNHEY and SVGAGI. V gave up 2 bases and J gave up 3 bases, with 10 bases separating them. This CDR3 contains 14 residues. The CDR3 reads CASSYTDSYTEAFF. Written as DNA, the CDR3 is TGTGCCAGCAGTTACACAGACAGTTACACTGAAGCTTTCTTT.

The rearrangement joins TRBV28 to TRBJ1-1; 8 nucleotides line up with TRBD1. The V and J ends lost 6 bases and 6 bases, in that order; junction bases with no gene match: 3. Germline V gene sequence: CDR1 MDHEN, CDR2 SYDVKM. The CDR3 is made up of 12 amino acids. The CDR3 DNA reads TGTGCCAGCAGGTCGACAGGGGCTGAAGCTTTCTTT. Translating gives CASRSTGAEAFF.

The chain employs TRBV5-1 and TRBJ2-7, with 7 bases matching TRBD1. Losses at the gene ends were 0 bases for V and 6 bases for J; bases not matched to a gene: 6. Germline values: CDR1 SGHRS, CDR2 YFSETQ. The CDR3 extends over 14 amino acids. CDR3 sequence: CASSLGQGVGEQYF. For the CDR3, the DNA is TGCGCCAGCAGCTTGGGTCAGGGGGTTGGCGAGCAGTACTTC.

The CDR3 bases are TGTGCCAGCAGCCCCGGTGGCACTGAAGCTTTCTTT. Translating it yields CASSPGGTEAFF. The chain combines TRBV7-9 with TRBJ1-1; D call uncertain. V dropped 5 bases and J dropped 4 bases, with 8 bases sitting between them. Germline CDR1 and CDR2: SEHNR and FQNEAQ (reference sequence). This CDR3 region has 12 residues. Drawing the rest from reference TRBV7-9 and TRBJ1-1, the complete variable domain is DTGVSQNPRHKITKRGQNVTFRCDPISEHNRLYWYRQTLGQGPEFLTYFQNEAQLEKSRLLSDRFSAERPKGSFSTLEIQRTEQGDSAMYLCASSPGGTEAFFGQGTRLTVV.

This clone was seen a single time. The J gene is TRBJ2-1, the V gene TRBV6-5, with D tentatively TRBD2 (6 bases). V was cut by 5 bases and J by 1 base, with 12 bases left in between. Germline loops: CDR1 MNHEY, CDR2 SVGAGI. The CDR3 loop spans 15 amino acids. The CDR3 DNA reads TGTGCCAGCAGTCCTCCAGGGAGGTCCTACAATGAGCAGTTCTTC. Residues: CASSPPGRSYNEQFF.

The table lists this clone with a count of one. The chain carries TRBV11-1 and TRBJ1-2, with a weak D call TRBD1 (6 bases). Germline-derived CDR1 and CDR2 are SGHAT and FQDESV (reference sequence). The CDR3 runs 15 residues. The V gene lost 2 bases and the J gene lost 5 bases, with 15 bases spanning the gap. In DNA, the CDR3 is TGTGCCAGCAGCTTAACACCCGGGACAAGTTATGGCTACACCTTC. Translated, it gives CASSLTPGTSYGYTF.

CDR3 protein: CASSPDSGGSYNEQFF. CDR3 sequence (DNA): TGTGCCAGCAGCCCAGATAGCGGGGGCTCCTACAATGAGCAGTTCTTC. V usage is TRBV7-3 and J usage is TRBJ2-1; 9 bases align to TRBD2. The CDR3 loop spans 16 amino acids. Unmatched junction bases numbered 5, after V lost 5 bases and J lost 0 bases. Germline V CDR1 and CDR2: SGHTA, FQGTGA.